This TCR beta chain originates from a study of patients and donors after allogeneic stem cell transplantation. This CDR3 is 12 amino acids long. The germline V gene has CDR1 MNHEY and CDR2 SVGAGI. V lost 5 bases and J lost 6, with 10 bases in between. TCRdb analysed the RT-PCR reads with MiXCR anew, one entry per CDR3 protein. The data show approximately 170,000 distinct CDR3 sequences, about 24% seen once. This rearrangement joins TRBV6-5 to TRBJ2-5; D is ambiguous. The receptor's source is a human donor who was either an allogeneic HSCT recipient or a stem cell or donor lymphocyte infusion donor (not recorded which). It is not recorded whose cells these are; they may come from a transplant donor. Material: blood, either unsorted or a sorted T cell fraction (not recorded which). CDR3 coding DNA: TGTGCCAGCAGTACAGCTGGAAAGACCCAGTACTTC. Translated: CASSTAGKTQYF.